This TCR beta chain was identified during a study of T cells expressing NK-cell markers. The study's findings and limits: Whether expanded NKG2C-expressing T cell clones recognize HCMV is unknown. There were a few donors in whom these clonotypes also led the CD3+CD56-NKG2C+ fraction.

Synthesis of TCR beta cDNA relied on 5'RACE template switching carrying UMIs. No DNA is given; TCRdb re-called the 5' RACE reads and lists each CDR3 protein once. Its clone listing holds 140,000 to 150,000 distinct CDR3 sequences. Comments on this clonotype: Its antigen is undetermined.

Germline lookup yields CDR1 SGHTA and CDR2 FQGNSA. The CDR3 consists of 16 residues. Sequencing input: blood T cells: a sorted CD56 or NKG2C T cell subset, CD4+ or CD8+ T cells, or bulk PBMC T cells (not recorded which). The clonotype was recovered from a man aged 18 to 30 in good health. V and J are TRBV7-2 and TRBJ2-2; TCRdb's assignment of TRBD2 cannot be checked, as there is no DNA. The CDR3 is CASSRSGASNTGELFF.